A selection of T cell receptor beta chains follows, all from one sample in a study of monozygotic twins with cystic fibrosis. Profiling relied on immunoSEQ multiplex PCR, and the TCRdb table lists in-frame clones only, not all of them. This table has about 14,000 clones, about 93% appearing once. Material: blood. Every receptor here comes from a girl aged 2-10 years with cystic fibrosis. CDR3s include the opening cysteine and the closing phenylalanine or tryptophan.

CASRPRNEQFF,TRBV6-1
CASGGHSYEQYF,TRBV14
CASSPSHWGNQPQHF,TRBV18
CASSLYIQGASTDTQYF,TRBV7-3
CASSSPPGQQSLETQYF,TRBV11-1
CAITRDRGNYEQYF,TRBV10-3
CASSRTPGLAGGGYEQYF,TRBV18
CASSLLNYGYTF,TRBV6-6
CAWSQKWTGGYTGELFF,TRBV30
CAWSIGPGTDTQYF,TRBV30
CASSQNRGGLRNQPQHF,TRBV4-2
CHKTLATETQYF,TRBV9
CSARGTAYEQYF,TRBV29-1
CASSYDSYEQYF,TRBV6-6
CATAGRAEQYF,TRBV27
CASSFLGVNQPQHF,TRBV7-9
CASSPWEGQETQYF,TRBV9
CASTIAGSAYNEQFF,TRBV2
CASSITGSSYEQYF,TRBV19
CASSSTSALYEQYF,TRBV27
CASSGDYNTDTQYF,TRBV19
CASSYGGWNTEAFF,TRBV6-5
CASTSRMSGTDTQYF,TRBV2
CASSEPGQLYNEQFF,TRBV14
CASSHPGSSYNEQFF,TRBV4-1